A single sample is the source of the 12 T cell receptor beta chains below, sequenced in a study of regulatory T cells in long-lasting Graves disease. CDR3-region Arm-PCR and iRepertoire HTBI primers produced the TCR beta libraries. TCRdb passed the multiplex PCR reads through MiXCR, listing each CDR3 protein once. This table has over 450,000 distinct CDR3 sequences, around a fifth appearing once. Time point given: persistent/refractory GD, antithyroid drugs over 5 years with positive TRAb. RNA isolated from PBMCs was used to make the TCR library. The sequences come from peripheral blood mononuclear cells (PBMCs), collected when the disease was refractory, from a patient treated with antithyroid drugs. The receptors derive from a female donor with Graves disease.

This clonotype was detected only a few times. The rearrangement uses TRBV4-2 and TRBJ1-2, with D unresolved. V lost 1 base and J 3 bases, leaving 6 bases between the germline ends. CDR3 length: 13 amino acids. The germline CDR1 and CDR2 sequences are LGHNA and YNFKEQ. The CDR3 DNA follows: TGTGCCAGCAGCCAAGTTTTGGACTATGGCTACACCTTC. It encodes CASSQVLDYGYTF.

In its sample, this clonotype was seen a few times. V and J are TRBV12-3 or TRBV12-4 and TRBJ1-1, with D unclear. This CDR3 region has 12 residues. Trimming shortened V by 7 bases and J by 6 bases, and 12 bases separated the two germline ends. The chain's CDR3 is CASTRGGSEAFF. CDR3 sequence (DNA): TGTGCCAGCACCAGAGGTGGATCTGAAGCTTTCTTT.

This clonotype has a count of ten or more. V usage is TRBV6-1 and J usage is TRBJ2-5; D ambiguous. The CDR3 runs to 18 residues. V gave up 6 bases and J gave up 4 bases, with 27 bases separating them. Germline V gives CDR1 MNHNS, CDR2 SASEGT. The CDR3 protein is CASRGSPDGPTPGETQYF. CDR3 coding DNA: TGTGCCAGCAGGGGCAGTCCCGATGGTCCAACCCCGGGAGAGACCCAGTACTTC.

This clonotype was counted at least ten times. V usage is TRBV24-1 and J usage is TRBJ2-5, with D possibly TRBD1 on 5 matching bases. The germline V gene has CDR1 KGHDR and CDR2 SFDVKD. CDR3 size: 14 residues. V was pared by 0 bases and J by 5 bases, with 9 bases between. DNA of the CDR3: TGTGCCACCAGTGATTTGGAAGGGGCTGAGACCCAGTACTTC. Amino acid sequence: CATSDLEGAETQYF.

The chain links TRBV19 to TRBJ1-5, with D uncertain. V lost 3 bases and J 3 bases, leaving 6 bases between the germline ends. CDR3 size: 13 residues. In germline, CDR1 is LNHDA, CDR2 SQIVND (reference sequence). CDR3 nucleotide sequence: TGTGCCAGTAGTATGGTTAACAATCAGCCCCAGCATTTT. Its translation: CASSMVNNQPQHF. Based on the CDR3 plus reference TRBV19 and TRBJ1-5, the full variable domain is DGGITQSPKYLFRKEGQNVTLSCEQNLNHDAMYWYRQDPGQGLRLIYYSQIVNDFQKGDIAEGYSVSREKKESFPLTVTSAQKNPTAFYLCASSMVNNQPQHFGDGTRLSIL.

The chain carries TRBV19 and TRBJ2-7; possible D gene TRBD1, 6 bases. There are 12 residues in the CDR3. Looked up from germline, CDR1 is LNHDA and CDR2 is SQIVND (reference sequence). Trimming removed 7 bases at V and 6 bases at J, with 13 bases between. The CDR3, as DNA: TGTGCCAGTACTATGGAAGGGGGCGAGCAGTACTTC. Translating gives CASTMEGGEQYF.

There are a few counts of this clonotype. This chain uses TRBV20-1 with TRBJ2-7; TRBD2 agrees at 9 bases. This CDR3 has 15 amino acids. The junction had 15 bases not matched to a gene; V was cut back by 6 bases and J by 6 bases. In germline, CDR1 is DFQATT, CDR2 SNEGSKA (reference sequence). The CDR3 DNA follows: TGCAGTGCGTCGGGGGTGCGGGAGGGCCTCAGCGAGCAGTACTTC. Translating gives CSASGVREGLSEQYF.

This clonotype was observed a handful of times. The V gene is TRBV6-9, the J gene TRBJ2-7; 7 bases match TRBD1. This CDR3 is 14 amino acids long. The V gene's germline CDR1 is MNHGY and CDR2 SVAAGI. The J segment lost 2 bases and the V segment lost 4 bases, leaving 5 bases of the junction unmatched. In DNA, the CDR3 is TGTGCCAGCAGTTCCCCGACAGGGACCTACGAGCAGTACTTC. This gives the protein CASSSPTGTYEQYF.

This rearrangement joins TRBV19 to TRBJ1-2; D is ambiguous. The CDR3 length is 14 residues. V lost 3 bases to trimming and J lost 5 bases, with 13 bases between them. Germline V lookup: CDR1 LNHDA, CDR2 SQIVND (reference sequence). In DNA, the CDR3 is TGTGCCAGTAGTATGCGTGGAGAAGGTTATGGCTACACCTTC. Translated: CASSMRGEGYGYTF. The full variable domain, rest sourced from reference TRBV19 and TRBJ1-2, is DGGITQSPKYLFRKEGQNVTLSCEQNLNHDAMYWYRQDPGQGLRLIYYSQIVNDFQKGDIAEGYSVSREKKESFPLTVTSAQKNPTAFYLCASSMRGEGYGYTFGSGTRLTVV.

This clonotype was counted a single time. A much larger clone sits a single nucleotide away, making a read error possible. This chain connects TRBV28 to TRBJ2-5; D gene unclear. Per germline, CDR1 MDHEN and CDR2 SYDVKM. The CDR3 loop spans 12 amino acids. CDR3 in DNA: TGTGCCAGCAGTTTATCGGCGGAGACCCAGTGCTTC. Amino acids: CASSLSAETQCF.

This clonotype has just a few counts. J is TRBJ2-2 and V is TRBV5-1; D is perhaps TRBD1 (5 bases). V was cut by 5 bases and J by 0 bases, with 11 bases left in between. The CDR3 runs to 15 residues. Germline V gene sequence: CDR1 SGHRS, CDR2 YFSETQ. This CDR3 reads CASSTRDANTGELFF. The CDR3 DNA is TGCGCCAGCAGTACCAGGGATGCGAACACCGGGGAGCTGTTTTTT.

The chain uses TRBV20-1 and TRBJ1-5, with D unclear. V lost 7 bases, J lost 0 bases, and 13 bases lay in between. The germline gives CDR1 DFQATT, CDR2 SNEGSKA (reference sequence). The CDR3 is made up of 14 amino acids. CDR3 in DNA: TGCAGTGGGGGTACCCCGGGTAGCAATCAGCCCCAGCATTTT. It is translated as CSGGTPGSNQPQHF.